This passage covers 25 T cell receptor beta chains from one sample sequenced in a study of CD8 T cells in ankylosing spondylitis. TCRdb analysed the 5' RACE reads with MiXCR anew, one entry per CDR3 protein. The sample holds about 92,000 distinct CDR3 sequences, about 9% seen once. The sequencing input was blood, either unsorted or a sorted T cell fraction (not recorded which). All receptors come from a male donor with ankylosing spondylitis or in good health (not recorded which).

The sample holds many counts of this clonotype. The chain recombines TRBV5-1 with TRBJ2-7; TRBD1 matches 7 bases. The V gene end was trimmed by 0 bases and the J gene end by 0 bases; junction bases not matched to a gene: 3. The CDR3 is made up of 15 amino acids. CDR1 and CDR2 from the germline V gene are SGHRS and YFSETQ. CDR3 loop: CASSLGDRLSYEQYF. The CDR3 DNA is TGCGCCAGCAGCTTGGGGGACAGACTCTCCTACGAGCAGTACTTC.

The table lists this clonotype with a few counts. This chain joins TRBV7-9 and TRBJ2-1, with TRBD1 matching over 9 bases. Germline assignment: CDR1 SEHNR and CDR2 FQNEAQ (reference sequence). This CDR3 contains 14 residues. With 5 bases clipped from V and 7 bases from J, the junction kept 6 bases outside the gene matches. The CDR3 is CASSQGTGYNEQFF. CDR3 DNA: TGTGCCAGCAGCCAAGGGACAGGGTATAATGAGCAGTTCTTC.

For this clonotype: Being one base from a much bigger clone, this may be a read error. The chain links TRBV5-1 to TRBJ1-3, with 11 bases that match TRBD1. Germline CDR1 and CDR2: SGHRS and YFSETQ. The CDR3 spans 16 residues. V trimming: 4 bases; J trimming: 4 bases; junction bases outside the gene matches: 7. CDR3 residues: CASSTGQGARGNTIYF. For the CDR3, the DNA is TGCGCCAGCAGCACCGGACAGGGGGCGCGAGGAAACACCATATATTTT.

The chain couples TRBV7-2 to TRBJ2-5, with D possibly TRBD2 on 5 matching bases. CDR3 length: 13 residues. Per the germline V gene, CDR1 is SGHTA and CDR2 is FQGNSA. The V end was cut by 2 bases, the J end by 5 bases, with 9 bases between. CDR3 bases: TGTGCCAGCAGCTTACCTAGCCTGGAGACCCAGTACTTC. Residues: CASSLPSLETQYF.

This clonotype was found many times. V usage is TRBV12-5 and J usage is TRBJ2-3; 7 nucleotides align to TRBD2. Trimming cost V 4 bases and J 4 bases; bases outside gene matches: 2. The CDR3 runs 13 residues. Germline loops: CDR1 LGHNT, CDR2 FRNRAP. The CDR3 DNA reads as TGTGCTAGTGGTTCAGCGGGGCCAGATACGCAGTATTTT. Translated, it gives CASGSAGPDTQYF.

This clonotype was detected ten times or more. The rearrangement joins TRBV2 to TRBJ2-1; possibly TRBD2 for D (5 bases). Trimming shortened V by 6 bases and J by 5 bases, and 11 bases separated the two germline ends. Germline-derived CDR1 and CDR2 are SNHLY and FYNNEI. The CDR3 runs to 13 residues. CDR3 loop: CASRRVGNNEQFF. As DNA, the CDR3 is TGTGCCAGCAGGAGGGTTGGAAACAATGAGCAGTTCTTC.

This clonotype has at least ten counts. The chain couples TRBV2 to TRBJ2-7; D not resolved. Germline CDR1 and CDR2: SNHLY and FYNNEI. Trimming left V 8 bases short and J 3 bases short, with 11 bases between. The CDR3 covers 12 residues. The CDR3 nucleotides read TGTGCCAGCGGTTCTGGGGACTACGAGCAGTACTTC. It encodes CASGSGDYEQYF.

Many counts were recorded for this clonotype. This chain links TRBV12-3 or TRBV12-4 with TRBJ1-3, with 7 positions matching TRBD1. There are 14 residues in the CDR3. Germline trimming cut 8 bases from V and 0 bases from J; bases unmatched to any gene: 4. The CDR3 sequence: CASQGGDSGNTIYF. The CDR3 DNA is TGTGCCAGCCAAGGGGGCGACTCTGGAAACACCATATATTTT.

This clonotype was counted many times. This rearrangement joins TRBV20-1 to TRBJ1-1, with D tentatively TRBD1 (6 bases). This CDR3 has 11 amino acids. Trimming removed 3 bases at V and 11 bases at J, with 13 bases between. CDR1 and CDR2 from the germline V gene are DFQATT and SNEGSKA (reference sequence). CDR3: CSARGGRGAFF. The CDR3 DNA is TGCAGTGCTAGGGGGGGCAGGGGTGCTTTCTTT.

The chain has TRBV11-2 and TRBJ2-5; 13 bases align to TRBD2. CDR3 length: 18 residues. The junction had 11 bases not matched to a gene; V was cut back by 6 bases and J by 1 base. Germline V gives CDR1 SGHAT, CDR2 FQNNGV. In DNA, the CDR3 is TGTGCCAGCAGTTCCCCGACTAGCGGGGGGCCCTTCCAAGAGACCCAGTACTTC. Amino acid sequence: CASSSPTSGGPFQETQYF.

Ten or more counts support this clonotype. The chain joins TRBV7-3 to TRBJ2-5, with D possibly called TRBD1 or TRBD2 (5 bases each). Trimming shortened V by 4 bases and J by 5 bases, and 11 bases separated the two germline ends. Germline values: CDR1 SGHTA, CDR2 FQGTGA. This CDR3 contains 13 residues. The CDR3 coding sequence is TGTGCCAGCAGCTCGGGGACCCTGGAGACCCAGTACTTC. Translation gives CASSSGTLETQYF.

This clonotype was picked up many times. The CDR3 sequence is CASSIDGVPAGNTIYF. The CDR3 DNA is TGTGCCAGTAGTATAGATGGAGTACCCGCGGGAAACACCATATATTTT. The V and J genes are TRBV19 and TRBJ1-3; D gene ambiguous. CDR3 size: 16 residues. The germline V and J ends were trimmed by 0 bases and 4 bases, with 13 bases remaining between them. Germline CDR1 LNHDA, CDR2 SQIVND (reference sequence).

This clonotype was seen ten or more times. The genes are TRBV29-1 and TRBJ1-2; D call uncertain. There are 12 residues in the CDR3. V was trimmed by 1 base and J by 6 bases, leaving 9 bases between them. Germline V gene sequence: CDR1 SQVTM, CDR2 ANQGSEA. The CDR3 DNA reads TGCAGCGTTGAAGGGGCGGGCGATGGCTACACCTTC. Protein: CSVEGAGDGYTF.

This clonotype was recorded at least ten times. The chain carries TRBV20-1 and TRBJ2-1; D gene uncertain. This CDR3 has 13 amino acids. Per germline, CDR1 DFQATT and CDR2 SNEGSKA (reference sequence). Between the trimmed V and J ends, which lost 3 bases and 0 bases, there was a span of 6 bases. CDR3 amino acids: CSASGYSYNEQFF. For the CDR3, the DNA is TGCAGTGCTAGTGGGTACTCCTACAATGAGCAGTTCTTC.

In this sample, this clonotype turned up many times. V usage is TRBV29-1 and J usage is TRBJ1-2; 7 nucleotides align to TRBD1. V was pared by 5 bases and J by 8 bases, with 11 bases of the junction left unmatched. The CDR3 totals 13 residues. Germline CDR1 is SQVTM and CDR2 is ANQGSEA. The DNA for the CDR3 is TGCAGCGTTCCGGGACAGAGAGGAGGCGGCTACACCTTC. Amino acid sequence: CSVPGQRGGGYTF.

This clonotype has a count of ten or more. The rearrangement joins TRBV5-5 to TRBJ2-7; 7 bases fit TRBD1. The V and J ends lost 4 bases and 6 bases, in that order; junction bases with no gene match: 10. The germline V gene has CDR1 SGHKS and CDR2 YYEKEE (reference sequence). This CDR3 is built from 14 residues. The CDR3 loop reads CASSPRQGPLEQYF. The DNA of the CDR3 is TGTGCCAGCAGCCCAAGACAGGGACCCCTCGAGCAGTACTTC.

This rearrangement joins TRBV20-1 to TRBJ2-7; D gene ambiguous. The CDR3 totals 10 residues. V dropped 6 bases and J dropped 7 bases, with 10 bases sitting between them. CDR1 is DFQATT, CDR2 SNEGSKA, per germline (reference sequence). The CDR3 DNA is TGCAGTGCCCCCGTGGGGGAGCAGTACTTC. This sequence encodes CSAPVGEQYF.

In its sample, this clonotype was seen a few times. This chain joins TRBV7-3 and TRBJ1-2; D is uncertain. This CDR3 has 13 amino acids. Trimming cost V 5 bases and J 8 bases, with 15 bases left between them. Germline values: CDR1 SGHTA, CDR2 FQGTGA. The CDR3 here is CASSEPDKSGYTF. For the CDR3, the DNA is TGTGCCAGCAGCGAACCCGACAAAAGCGGCTACACCTTC.

This clonotype was found many times. This rearrangement joins TRBV7-6 to TRBJ1-3; no clear D gene. CDR1 and CDR2 (germline): SGHVS, FNYEAQ. The length of the CDR3 is 15 residues. Trimming cost V 2 bases and J 0 bases, with 8 bases left between them. The DNA for the CDR3 is TGTGCCAGCAGCTTAAGCGCTGGCTCTGGAAACACCATATATTTT. Its protein is CASSLSAGSGNTIYF.

This clonotype was seen at least ten times. The V and J genes are TRBV28 and TRBJ2-7; TRBD1 matches at 8 bases. The germline gives CDR1 MDHEN, CDR2 SYDVKM. J lost 1 base, V lost 4 bases, and 9 bases had no gene match. This CDR3 region has 16 residues. CDR3 protein: CASSSPGGQGSYEQYF. Written as DNA, the CDR3 is TGTGCCAGCAGTTCCCCAGGGGGCCAGGGGTCCTACGAGCAGTACTTC.

This clonotype was counted only a few times. The V gene is TRBV30, the J gene TRBJ2-5; D tentatively reads TRBD1 or TRBD2 (5 bases each). Germline V gene sequence: CDR1 GTSNPN, CDR2 SVGIG (reference sequence). Trimming took off 2 bases at V and 3 bases at J, with 13 bases between the two ends. The CDR3 runs 14 residues. CDR3 in amino acids: CAWSRLGVEETQYF. The CDR3 DNA is TGTGCCTGGAGTCGGTTGGGGGTCGAAGAGACCCAGTACTTC.

This clonotype was detected only a few times. The CDR3 DNA reads TGTGCCAGCAGCCGAGACAGGGAACAGCCCCAGCATTTT. Residues: CASSRDREQPQHF. J is TRBJ1-5 and V is TRBV7-2; TRBD1 matches 7 bases. The CDR3 sequence is 13 residues long. Germline V gene data show CDR1 as SGHTA and CDR2 as FQGNSA. The trim removed 5 bases at V and 7 bases at J, leaving 5 bases unmatched. The full variable domain, with the rest looked up from reference TRBV7-2 and TRBJ1-5, is GAGVSQSPSNKVTEKGKDVELRCDPISGHTALYWYRQSLGQGLEFLIYFQGNSAPDKSGLPSDRFSAERTGGSVSTLTIQRTQQEDSAVYLCASSRDREQPQHFGDGTRLSIL.

The chain carries TRBV20-1 and TRBJ2-5; 11 bases are shared with TRBD1. CDR3 length equals 16 residues. The V segment lost 6 bases and the J segment 4 bases; nucleotides outside the gene matches: 13. Germline CDR1 DFQATT, CDR2 SNEGSKA (reference sequence). The CDR3 region has the DNA TGCAGTGCCAGCGAAAGACCGGGACAGGGGGGAGAGACCCAGTACTTC. It codes for CSASERPGQGGETQYF.

This clonotype has more than one count but fewer than ten. The chain combines TRBV6-5 with TRBJ1-2; a weak D match, TRBD1 (6 bases). The CDR3 contains 13 residues. Germline V lookup: CDR1 MNHEY, CDR2 SVGAGI. V lost 2 bases and J 8 bases, leaving 12 bases between the germline ends. The CDR3 here is CASSYGGARGYTF. The CDR3 DNA sequence: TGTGCCAGCAGTTACGGGGGGGCGCGAGGCTACACCTTC.

This clonotype was seen many times. This rearrangement joins TRBV28 to TRBJ1-3, with TRBD1 as a possible D gene (5 bases). Trimming stripped 6 bases from V and 2 bases from J, with 14 bases between. The CDR3 totals 15 residues. CDR1 MDHEN and CDR2 SYDVKM come from the germline V gene. CDR3 sequence: CASSPNRGTGNTIYF. In nucleotides, the CDR3 is TGTGCCAGCAGCCCAAATCGGGGGACTGGAAACACCATATATTTT.